This T cell receptor (beta chain) is drawn from a study of blood T cells in healthy people across ages. Points from the study as a whole: Strong correlation was found linking TCR beta diversity to naive T cell percentage.

Using a J-beta primer mix together with a sample-barcoded 5' primer, a second PCR was run for about 6 to 12 cycles. In TCRdb, the 5' RACE reads were re-called with MiXCR into one record per CDR3 protein. The data show approximately 1.5 million distinct CDR3 sequences, roughly 30% seen once. This CDR3 is 18 amino acids long. Looked up from germline, CDR1 is SGHVS and CDR2 is FNYEAQ. With respect to this clonotype: Its antigen is currently unknown. A junction boundary mismatches the germline segment, possibly from a read error.

The V and J genes are TRBV7-6 and TRBJ2-1; 9 positions match TRBD1. The sample comprised blood. This sequence originates from a woman aged 25-40 years in good health. The CDR3 is CASSPRDRVAKPYNKQFF. The CDR3 coding sequence is TGTGCCAGCAGCCCCCGGGACAGGGTCGCCAAGCCCTACAATAAGCAGTTCTTC.